This T cell receptor beta chain came from a study of early T cells in non-severe SARS-CoV-2 infection. The overall study: Alpha and beta chains were unpaired, from unsorted whole-blood bulk RNA.

Broader study findings: There was a bias toward anti-spike CD8 responses in VDJdb matching, which missed private and CD4 specificities.

The library protocol tagged individual cDNA molecules with unique molecular identifiers. From the 5' RACE reads, TCRdb called clonotypes with MiXCR, one entry per CDR3 protein. The table lists about 50,000 distinct CDR3 sequences, under 7.5% of them singletons, with about 7% in the top ten. Note on this clonotype: The antigen is undetermined.

CDR1 is SGDLS and CDR2 is YYNGEE in the germline V gene. CDR3 length: 16 residues. Germline trimming cut 1 base from V and 1 base from J; bases unmatched to any gene: 5. This material consisted of whole blood, taken at baseline. The rearrangement joins TRBV9 to TRBJ2-5; TRBD2 aligns across 9 bases. The TCR was taken from an adult who was a healthcare worker with PCR-confirmed SARS-CoV-2 infection or an uninfected control (not recorded which). The CDR3 here is CASSVSPSGIQETQYF. In DNA, the CDR3 is TGTGCCAGCAGCGTAAGTCCTAGCGGGATCCAAGAGACCCAGTACTTC.